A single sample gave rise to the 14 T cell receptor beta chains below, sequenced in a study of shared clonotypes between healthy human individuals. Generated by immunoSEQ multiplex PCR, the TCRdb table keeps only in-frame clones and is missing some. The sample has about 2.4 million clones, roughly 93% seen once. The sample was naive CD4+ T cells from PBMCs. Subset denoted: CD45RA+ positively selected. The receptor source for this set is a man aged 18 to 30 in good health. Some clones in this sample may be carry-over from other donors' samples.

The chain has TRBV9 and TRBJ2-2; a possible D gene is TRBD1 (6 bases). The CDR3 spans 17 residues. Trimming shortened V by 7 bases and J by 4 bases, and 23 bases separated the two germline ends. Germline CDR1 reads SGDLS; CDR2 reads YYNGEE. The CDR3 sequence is CASSGRDIAVSTGELFF. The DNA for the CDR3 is TGTGCCAGCTCGGGCCGGGACATCGCAGTGAGCACCGGGGAGCTGTTTTTT.

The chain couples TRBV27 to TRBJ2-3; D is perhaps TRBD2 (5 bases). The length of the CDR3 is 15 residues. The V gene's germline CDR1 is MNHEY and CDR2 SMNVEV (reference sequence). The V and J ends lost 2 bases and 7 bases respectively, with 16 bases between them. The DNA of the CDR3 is TGTGCCAGCAGTTTAAGAGGTAGTGGCGGGTATACGCAGTATTTT. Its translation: CASSLRGSGGYTQYF.

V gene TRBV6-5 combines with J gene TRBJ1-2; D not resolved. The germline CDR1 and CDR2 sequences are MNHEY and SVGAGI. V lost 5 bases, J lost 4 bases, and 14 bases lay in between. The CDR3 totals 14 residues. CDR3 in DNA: TGTGCCAGCAGTACCCGGCAGCCCGCCTATGGCTACACCTTC. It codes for CASSTRQPAYGYTF.

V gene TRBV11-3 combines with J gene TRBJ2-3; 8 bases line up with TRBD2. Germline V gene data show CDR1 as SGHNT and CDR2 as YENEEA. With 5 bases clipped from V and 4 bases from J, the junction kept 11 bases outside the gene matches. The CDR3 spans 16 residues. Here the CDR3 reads CASSQPHSGTPDTQYF. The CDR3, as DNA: TGTGCCAGCAGCCAACCTCATAGCGGGACGCCAGATACGCAGTATTTT.

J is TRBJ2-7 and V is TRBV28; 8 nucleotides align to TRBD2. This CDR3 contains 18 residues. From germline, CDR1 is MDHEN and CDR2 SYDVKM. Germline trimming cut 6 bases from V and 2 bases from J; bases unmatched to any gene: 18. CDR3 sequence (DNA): TGTGCCAGCAGACCGACCCGGGGGGGGGTGCGCCAGACCTACGAGCAGTACTTC. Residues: CASRPTRGGVRQTYEQYF.

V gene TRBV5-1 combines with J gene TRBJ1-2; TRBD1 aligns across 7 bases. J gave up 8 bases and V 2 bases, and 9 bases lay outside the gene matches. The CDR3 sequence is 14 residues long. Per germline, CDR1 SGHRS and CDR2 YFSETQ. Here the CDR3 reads CASSFSRDSGGYTF. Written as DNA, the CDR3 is TGCGCCAGCAGCTTCTCCCGGGACAGCGGCGGCTACACCTTC.

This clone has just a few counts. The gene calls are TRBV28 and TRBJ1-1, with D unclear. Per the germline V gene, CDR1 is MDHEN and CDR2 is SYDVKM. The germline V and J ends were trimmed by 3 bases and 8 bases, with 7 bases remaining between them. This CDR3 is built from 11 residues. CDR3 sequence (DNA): TGTGCCAGCAGTTTCCAGAAAGAAGCTTTCTTT. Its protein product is CASSFQKEAFF.

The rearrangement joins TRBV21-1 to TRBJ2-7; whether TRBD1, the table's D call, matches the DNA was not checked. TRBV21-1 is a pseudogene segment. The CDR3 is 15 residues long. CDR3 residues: CASSKEGQEKYEQYF. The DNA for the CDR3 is TGTGCCAGCAGCAAAGAGGGACAGGAAAAATACGAGCAGTACTTC.

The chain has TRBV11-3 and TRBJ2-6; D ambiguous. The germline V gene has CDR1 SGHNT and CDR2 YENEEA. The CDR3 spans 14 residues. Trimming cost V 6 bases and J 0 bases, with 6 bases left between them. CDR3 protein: CASRGISGANVLTF. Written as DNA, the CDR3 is TGTGCCAGCAGGGGGATCTCTGGGGCCAACGTCCTGACTTTC.

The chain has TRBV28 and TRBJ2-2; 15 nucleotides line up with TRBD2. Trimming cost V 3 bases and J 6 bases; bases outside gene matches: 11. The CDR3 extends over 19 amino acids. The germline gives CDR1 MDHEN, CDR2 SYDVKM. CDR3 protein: CASSLRQGLAGGRAGELFF. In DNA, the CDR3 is TGTGCCAGCAGTTTGCGACAGGGACTAGCGGGAGGAAGGGCCGGGGAGCTGTTTTTT.

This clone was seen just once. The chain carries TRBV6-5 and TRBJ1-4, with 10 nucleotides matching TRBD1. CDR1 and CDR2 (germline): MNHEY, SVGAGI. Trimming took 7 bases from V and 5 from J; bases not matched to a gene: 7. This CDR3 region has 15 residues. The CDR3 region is CASTDRGWGNEKLFF. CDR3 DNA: TGTGCCAGCACGGACAGGGGGTGGGGAAATGAAAAACTGTTTTTT.

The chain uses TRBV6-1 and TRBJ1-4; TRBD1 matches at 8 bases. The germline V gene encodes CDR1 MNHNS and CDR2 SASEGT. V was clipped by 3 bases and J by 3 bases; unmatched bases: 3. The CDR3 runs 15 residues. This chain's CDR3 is CASSDQGQANEKLFF. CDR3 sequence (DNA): TGTGCCAGCAGTGACCAGGGACAGGCTAATGAAAAACTGTTTTTT.

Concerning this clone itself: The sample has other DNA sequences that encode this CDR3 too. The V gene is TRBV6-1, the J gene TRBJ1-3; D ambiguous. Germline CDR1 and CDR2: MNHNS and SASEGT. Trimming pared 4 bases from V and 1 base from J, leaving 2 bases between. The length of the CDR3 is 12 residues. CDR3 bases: TGTGCCAGCAGTGTATCTGGAAACACCATATATTTT. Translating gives CASSVSGNTIYF.

The CDR3 nucleotides are TGTGCCAGCACGGAGCGGGGTATGAACACTGAAGCTTTCTTT. Translation gives CASTERGMNTEAFF. This chain joins TRBV6-1 and TRBJ1-1; D not resolved. CDR1 and CDR2 from the germline V gene are MNHNS and SASEGT. The V and J ends lost 7 bases and 0 bases respectively, with 12 bases between them. This CDR3 has 14 amino acids.